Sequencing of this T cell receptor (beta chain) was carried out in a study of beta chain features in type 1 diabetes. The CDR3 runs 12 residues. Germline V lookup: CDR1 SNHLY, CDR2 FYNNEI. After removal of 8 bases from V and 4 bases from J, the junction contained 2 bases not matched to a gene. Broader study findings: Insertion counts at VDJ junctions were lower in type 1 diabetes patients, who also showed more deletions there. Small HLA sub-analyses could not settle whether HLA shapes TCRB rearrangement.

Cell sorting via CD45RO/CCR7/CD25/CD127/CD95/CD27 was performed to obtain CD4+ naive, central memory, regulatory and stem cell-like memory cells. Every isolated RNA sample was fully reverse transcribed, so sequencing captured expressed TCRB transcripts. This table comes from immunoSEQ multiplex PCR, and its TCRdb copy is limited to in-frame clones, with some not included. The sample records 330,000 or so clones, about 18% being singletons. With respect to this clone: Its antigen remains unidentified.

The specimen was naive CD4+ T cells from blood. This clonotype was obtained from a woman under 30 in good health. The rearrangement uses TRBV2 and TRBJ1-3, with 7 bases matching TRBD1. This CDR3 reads CASQDRGNTIYF. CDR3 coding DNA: TGTGCCAGCCAGGACAGGGGAAACACCATATATTTT.